This entry lists 30 T cell receptor delta chains sequenced from one sample in a study of Vδ1+ human thymocytes. General study results and limits: Thymic TRG and TRD repertoires appeared highly polyclonal.

RNA was extracted from the cells and then reverse transcribed. Multiplex PCR used pooled V-gene forward primers and a constant-region reverse primer to amplify CDR3s. TCRdb made new clone calls on the multiplex PCR reads using CATT. The table includes under 25,000 delta-chain clones, more than 8% detected once. Which antigens these TCRs recognize remains unknown. The sequencing sample was made of Vdelta1+ gamma-delta thymocytes from the thymus. Described subset: FACS-sorted CD3+ TCRalphabeta- TCRVdelta1+ TCRVdelta2- thymocytes. The receptors come from a child under two years old who had congenital heart surgery.

The chain links TRDV1 to TRDJ1; TRDD3 aligns across 12 bases. Germline V CDR1 and CDR2: TSWWSYY, QGS. This CDR3 region has 23 residues. V gave up 1 base and J gave up 0 bases; unmatched junction bases: 21. The CDR3 nucleotides read TGTGCTCTTGGGGAACCTGTCTTCCTACCGTACTGGGGGATACTTACCAACACCGATAAACTCATCTTT. Its protein is CALGEPVFLPYWGILTNTDKLIF.

The J gene is given as TRDJ1, and the V gene is not called; TRDD3, the table's D call, was not compared with the DNA. This CDR3 has 24 amino acids. As DNA, the CDR3 is TGTGCTCTTGGGGAACTCCCCCTCGCCTTCCTACGAGCTGGGGGATTCCGGGGCACCGATAAACTCATCTTT. It yields the protein CALGELPLAFLRAGGFRGTDKLIF.

The gene calls are TRDV1 and TRDJ1, with 11 bases lining up with TRDD3. No J gene was available from TCRdb, and it was assigned here by a germline match of the DNA. The CDR3 totals 16 residues. Germline CDR1 is TSWWSYY and CDR2 is QGS. With 4 bases clipped from V and 2 bases from J, the junction kept 6 bases outside the gene matches. The CDR3 protein is CALGGTGGYLTDKLIF. CDR3 coding DNA: TGTGCTCTTGGGGGTACTGGGGGATATTTGACCGATAAACTCATCTTT.

This clone was counted between two and nine times. V and J are TRDV1 and TRDJ1, with 8 bases fitting TRDD3. Trimming cost V 4 bases and J 8 bases; bases outside gene matches: 12. The CDR3 is 15 amino acids. Germline CDR1 is TSWWSYY and CDR2 is QGS. The CDR3 DNA is TGTGCTCTTGGGGGAGACAATGGGGGATCGCCCAAACTCATCTTT. This translates into CALGGDNGGSPKLIF.

The V call is TRDV1, the J call TRDJ1; possible D gene TRDD3, 6 bases. The CDR3 is 15 residues long. The germline V gene encodes CDR1 TSWWSYY and CDR2 QGS. Deletions cut 3 bases from V and 0 bases from J, with 11 bases between. This chain's CDR3 is CALGEPGEYTDKLIF. CDR3 DNA sequence: TGTGCTCTTGGGGAGCCGGGGGAGTACACCGATAAACTCATCTTT.

The V and J genes are TRDV1 and TRDJ1, with TRDD3 matching over 11 bases. The CDR3 runs to 20 residues. The germline CDR1 and CDR2 sequences are TSWWSYY and QGS. The junction had 13 bases not matched to a gene; V was cut back by 1 base and J by 0 bases. The CDR3 region has the DNA TGTGCTCTTGGGGAACCTTCCCACTACTGGGGGATAAATAACACCGATAAACTCATCTTT. Translation gives CALGEPSHYWGINNTDKLIF.

The chain uses TRDV1 and TRDJ1; 9 bases map to TRDD3. The CDR3 runs to 17 residues. Germline V gene data show CDR1 as TSWWSYY and CDR2 as QGS. V lost 3 bases, J lost 7 bases, and 15 bases stayed unmatched. Here the CDR3 DNA reads TGTGCTCTTGGGGACCCCTTCCCAAGGGGGGATACTTGTAAACTCATCTTT. Translating gives CALGDPFPRGDTCKLIF.

The sample holds a few counts of this clone. This sequence joins TRDV1 and TRDJ1; 11 nucleotides agree with TRDD3. The CDR3 consists of 30 residues. The germline CDR1 and CDR2 sequences are TSWWSYY and QGS. V lost 5 bases and J lost 0; bases outside the gene matches: 47. Here the CDR3 reads CALGNLAYRRGSPYWGISPSRSGYTDKLIF. The CDR3 bases are TGTGCTCTTGGGAATCTAGCTTATCGTCGGGGCAGTCCATACTGGGGGATATCCCCCTCGAGGAGTGGGTACACCGATAAACTCATCTTT.

This clone was detected a few times. This sequence joins TRDV1 and TRDJ1; 8 bases match TRDD3. From germline, CDR1 is TSWWSYY and CDR2 QGS. This CDR3 has 19 amino acids. J gave up 6 bases and V 1 base, and 19 bases lay outside the gene matches. CDR3 in DNA: TGTGCTCTTGGGGAACATCCTACGGGTTGGGGGATTACCCGGTATAAACTCATCTTT. This encodes CALGEHPTGWGITRYKLIF.

This rearrangement joins TRDV1 to TRDJ1; D is unresolved. The CDR3 spans 13 residues. Per the germline V gene, CDR1 is TSWWSYY and CDR2 is QGS. The V gene lost 5 bases and the J gene lost 10 bases, with 17 bases spanning the gap. In DNA form, the CDR3 reads TGTGCTCTTGGGTCCCACGGCCCTCGAGGACTCATCTTT. Amino acid sequence: CALGSHGPRGLIF.

This clone was seen only a few times. The gene calls are TRDV1 and TRDJ1; 9 nucleotides agree with TRDD3. Trimming at V came to 0 bases and at J to 3 bases, leaving 14 bases not matched to a gene. Looked up from germline, CDR1 is TSWWSYY and CDR2 is QGS. The CDR3 covers 19 residues. The CDR3 reads CALGELVIYGRGIPDKLIF. Written as DNA, the CDR3 is TGTGCTCTTGGGGAACTAGTAATCTACGGGCGGGGGATACCCGATAAACTCATCTTT.

This clone has only a few counts. V is TRDV1 and J is TRDJ1; D gene uncertain. The CDR3 covers 14 residues. V dropped 1 base and J dropped 4 bases, with 10 bases sitting between them. Germline CDR1 and CDR2: TSWWSYY and QGS. The CDR3 loop reads CALGERGRLDKLIF. CDR3 bases: TGTGCTCTTGGGGAACGAGGACGGCTCGATAAACTCATCTTT.

This clone turned up a few times. The gene calls are TRDV1 and TRDJ1, with 12 positions matching TRDD3. Trimming at V came to 3 bases and at J to 0 bases, leaving 17 bases not matched to a gene. CDR3 length equals 21 residues. Looked up from germline, CDR1 is TSWWSYY and CDR2 is QGS. The CDR3: CALGEISTGGYPWVYTDKLIF. The CDR3 nucleotides are TGTGCTCTTGGGGAGATCTCTACTGGGGGATACCCGTGGGTCTACACCGATAAACTCATCTTT.

This chain joins TRDV1 and TRDJ1; D not certain. This CDR3 has 18 residues. The germline V gene has CDR1 TSWWSYY and CDR2 QGS. The V and J ends lost 6 bases and 0 bases respectively, with 23 bases between them. CDR3 amino acids: CALGRAPAVALYTDKLIF. The CDR3 DNA follows: TGTGCTCTTGGTAGGGCCCCGGCGGTCGCTTTGTACACCGATAAACTCATCTTT.

In its sample, this clone was seen a few times. The chain links TRDV1 to TRDJ1; 9 bases align to TRDD2. V lost 5 bases and J lost 0; bases outside the gene matches: 19. This CDR3 has 20 residues. Germline values: CDR1 TSWWSYY, CDR2 QGS. CDR3 region: CALGLPFLRVLGSYTDKLIF. For the CDR3, the DNA is TGTGCTCTTGGGCTTCCCTTCCTACGTGTACTGGGGTCGTACACCGATAAACTCATCTTT.

V and J are TRDV1 and TRDJ1; D is possibly TRDD3 (5 bases). The CDR3 runs to 20 residues. The V gene's germline CDR1 is TSWWSYY and CDR2 QGS. Trimming removed 6 bases from V and 7 bases from J, with 36 bases in between. CDR3 protein: CALGASGMPFCVGDSGKLIF. Written as DNA, the CDR3 is TGTGCTCTTGGAGCCTCCGGAATGCCTTTTTGTGTTGGGGACTCGGGTAAACTCATCTTT.

This clone appeared a few times. The rearrangement uses TRDV1 and TRDJ1; D remains ambiguous. Germline assignment: CDR1 TSWWSYY and CDR2 QGS. Trimming shortened V by 2 bases and J by 0 bases, and 16 bases separated the two germline ends. The CDR3 loop spans 17 amino acids. The CDR3 nucleotides read TGTGCTCTTGGGGAAAATCCTCCCGCCAGCTACACCGATAAACTCATCTTT. Translation: CALGENPPASYTDKLIF.

This clone has just a few counts. This chain joins TRDV1 and TRDJ1; TRDD3 matches 10 bases. Trimming took 2 bases from V and 1 from J; bases not matched to a gene: 19. The germline CDR1 and CDR2 sequences are TSWWSYY and QGS. The CDR3 covers 21 residues. The CDR3 region is CALGERANTGVGDTFTDKLIF. The CDR3 DNA reads TGTGCTCTTGGGGAAAGGGCCAATACTGGAGTGGGGGATACTTTCACCGATAAACTCATCTTT.

This rearrangement joins TRDV1 to TRDJ1, with TRDD3 matching 12 bases. This CDR3 spans 19 amino acids. V lost 3 bases, J lost 3 bases, and 14 bases stayed unmatched. Germline values: CDR1 TSWWSYY, CDR2 QGS. The CDR3 protein is CALGDTYPTYWGIPDKLIF. The CDR3 DNA sequence: TGTGCTCTTGGGGACACATATCCTACGTACTGGGGGATACCCGATAAACTCATCTTT.

This chain uses TRDV1 with TRDJ1; TRDD2 might be the D (5 bases). V was shortened by 5 bases and J by 1 base, with 14 bases between the two germline ends. This CDR3 has 15 residues. Germline V gene sequence: CDR1 TSWWSYY, CDR2 QGS. The CDR3 is CALGTRSSPTDKLIF. In nucleotides, the CDR3 is TGTGCTCTTGGGACCCGTTCCTCCCCCACCGATAAACTCATCTTT.

There are a few counts of this clone. The V gene is TRDV1, the J gene TRDJ1; 10 bases map to TRDD3. CDR1 and CDR2 from the germline V gene are TSWWSYY and QGS. This CDR3 region has 18 residues. Trimming cost V 0 bases and J 3 bases; bases outside gene matches: 10. The DNA for the CDR3 is TGTGCTCTTGGGGAACTTAGCCGGGGGATACGCGAGGCCGATAAACTCATCTTT. Translated: CALGELSRGIREADKLIF.

The chain joins TRDV1 to TRDJ1, with 11 bases matching TRDD3. Germline lookup yields CDR1 TSWWSYY and CDR2 QGS. With V trimmed by 0 bases and J by 3 bases, 12 bases remained unmatched. The CDR3 has 19 residues. The CDR3 DNA follows: TGTGCTCTTGGGGAACTTTGCTCCCCAACTGGGGGATATTCCGATAAACTCATCTTT. It specifies CALGELCSPTGGYSDKLIF.

This chain connects TRDV1 to TRDJ1; weak D call: TRDD3 (5 bases). Trimming left V 1 base short and J 8 bases short, with 8 bases between. This CDR3 has 12 residues. CDR1 and CDR2 from the germline V gene are TSWWSYY and QGS. The CDR3 region has the DNA TGTGCTCTTGGGGAACCAAGGGGGAAACTCATCTTT. Amino acids: CALGEPRGKLIF.

The J gene is TRDJ1, the V gene TRDV1; 7 positions agree with TRDD3. V trimming: 2 bases; J trimming: 0 bases; junction bases outside the gene matches: 18. The CDR3 covers 20 residues. Germline loops: CDR1 TSWWSYY, CDR2 QGS. The CDR3 reads CALGELTGAWGEVDTDKLIF. The CDR3 region has the DNA TGTGCTCTTGGGGAATTGACTGGGGCCTGGGGGGAAGTGGACACCGATAAACTCATCTTT.

This clone was recorded a few times. At one end, the junction sequence differs from germline, possibly due to a read error. The V call is TRDV1, the J call TRDJ1; no definite D call. CDR3 size: 15 residues. Germline lookup yields CDR1 TSWWSYY and CDR2 QGS. CDR3 loop: CALGELCAHTVKLIF. The CDR3 DNA reads as TGTGCTCTTGGGGAACTTTGTGCGCACACCGTTAAACTCATCTTT.

No V gene was called here, but the J gene is TRDJ1; TRDD3, the D gene given by the table, was not confirmed from the DNA. The CDR3 consists of 22 residues. Written as DNA, the CDR3 is TGTGCTCTTGGGGAAATCCCCGCCGGTAAACTGGGGGAATCGACCGGAATCGATAAACTCATCTTT. This gives the protein CALGEIPAGKLGESTGIDKLIF.

This chain links TRDV1 with TRDJ1; 8 positions agree with TRDD3. There are 21 residues in the CDR3. CDR1 and CDR2 (germline): TSWWSYY, QGS. V lost 2 bases and J lost 0; bases outside the gene matches: 20. In nucleotides, the CDR3 is TGTGCTCTTGGGGAAGGTGGCCATTCCCACGGTTCACTGGGGGACACCGATAAACTCATCTTT. It codes for CALGEGGHSHGSLGDTDKLIF.

The chain has TRDV1 and TRDJ1, with 11 positions matching TRDD3. V lost 2 bases and J lost 3; bases outside the gene matches: 14. The germline gives CDR1 TSWWSYY, CDR2 QGS. CDR3 size: 19 residues. CDR3 protein: CALGEALLGDIRGADKLIF. As DNA, the CDR3 is TGTGCTCTTGGGGAAGCATTACTGGGGGATATAAGGGGAGCCGATAAACTCATCTTT.

This clone was seen more than once but under ten times. The genes are TRDV1 and TRDJ1; 8 nucleotides match TRDD3. Trimming at V came to 1 base and at J to 7 bases, leaving 14 bases not matched to a gene. The length of the CDR3 is 17 residues. The germline V gene encodes CDR1 TSWWSYY and CDR2 QGS. The CDR3 protein is CALGEHVRPGIPGKLIF. The CDR3 nucleotides are TGTGCTCTTGGGGAACACGTGCGGCCGGGGATACCGGGTAAACTCATCTTT.

This rearrangement joins TRDV1 to TRDJ1; 7 bases match TRDD2. The CDR3 contains 16 residues. CDR1 is TSWWSYY and CDR2 is QGS in the germline V gene. V was clipped by 1 base and J by 12 bases; unmatched bases: 17. The CDR3 sequence is CALGEPFLPPRGPIIF. In DNA form, the CDR3 reads TGTGCTCTTGGGGAACCCTTCCTCCCGCCTCGCGGACCCATCATCTTT.